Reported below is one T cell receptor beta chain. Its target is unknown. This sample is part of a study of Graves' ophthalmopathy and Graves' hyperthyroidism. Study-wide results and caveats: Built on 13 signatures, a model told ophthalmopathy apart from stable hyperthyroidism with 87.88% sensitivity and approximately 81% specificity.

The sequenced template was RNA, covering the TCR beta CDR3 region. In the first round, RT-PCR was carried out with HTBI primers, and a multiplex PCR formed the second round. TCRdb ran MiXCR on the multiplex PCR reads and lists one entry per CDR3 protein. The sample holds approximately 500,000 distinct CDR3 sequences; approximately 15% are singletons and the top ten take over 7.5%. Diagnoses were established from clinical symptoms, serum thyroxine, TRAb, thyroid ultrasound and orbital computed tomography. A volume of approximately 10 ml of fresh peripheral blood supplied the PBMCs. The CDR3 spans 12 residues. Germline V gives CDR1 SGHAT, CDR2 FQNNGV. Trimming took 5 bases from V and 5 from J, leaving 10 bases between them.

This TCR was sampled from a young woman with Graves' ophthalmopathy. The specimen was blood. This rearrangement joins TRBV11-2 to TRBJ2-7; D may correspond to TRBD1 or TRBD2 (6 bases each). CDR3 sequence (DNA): TGTGCCAGCAGCCCGAGGGGGGACGAGCAGTACGTC. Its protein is CASSPRGDEQYV.